This T cell receptor (beta chain) was observed in a study of blood T cell repertoires in COVID-19 (dated by TCRdb to 2018 to 2021). Regarding the study in general: Samples covering the acute and convalescent phases of COVID-19 were provided by collaborators in the United States, Italy and Spain. The prospective study material was composed of cDNA or gDNA derived from T cells, B-cell-depleted T cells, or PBMCs. Deeply sampled blood TCRbeta repertoires from subjects exposed to, actively infected with, or recovered from COVID-19 were included in the dataset. The repertoires were made available in a free public database intended to serve as a resource for research on the immune response to SARS-CoV-2. The samples were drawn from two sources: the first 160 participants of the ongoing ImmuneRACE study, and fewer than 1,500 subjects contributed by 6 global collaborators. The sample metadata nearly always contained a de-identified subject ID, COVID-19 status, age in years and sex. Where available, HLA class I and class II types were taken from metadata supplied by the sample provider and were not determined by assay-based typing.

Broad study findings and their caveats: The amount of clinical and demographic metadata varied by source and participant and was provided uncurated.

The V and J ends are trimmed by 2 bases and 4 bases, leaving 6 bases between them. Spanning cysteine to phenylalanine, the CDR3 consists of 14 amino acids. The entry retains the CDR3 DNA only, 42 bases that are in frame from base 1. The germline V gene sets CDR1 to MNHEY and CDR2 to SVGAGI. Enrolling through a virtual design, the prospective study's participants ranged in age from roughly 18 to 89 years and lived across more than 20 United States geographic areas. To assign participants to cohorts, the prospective study relied on clinical history that participants themselves reported in a screening survey and a study questionnaire. For ImmuneRACE Cohort 3, a participant was defined as recovered based on two consecutive negative NP/OP PCR tests, clearance by a healthcare professional, or resolution of symptoms. In the prospective study, whole blood, serum and a nasopharyngeal or oropharyngeal swab were collected from each participant by mobile phlebotomists. Prospective study participants could optionally give additional blood draws and questionnaires over a 2-month period. Before DNA extraction, blood samples from the prospective study were shipped at room temperature or frozen.

The immunoSEQ Assay, a bias-controlled multiplex PCR, was used to amplify TCRbeta CDR3 regions from genomic DNA. In the source study's methods: The number of nucleated cells in each sample was estimated from the amplification of reference gene primers within the assay. Sequence reads were collapsed and filtered to measure the absolute abundance of every unique TCRbeta CDR3 rearrangement. For each sample, productive Simpson clonality was calculated by taking the square root of Simpson's diversity index across productive rearrangements. TCRdb mirrors the immuneACCESS table, restricted to in-frame sequences. Some clones are absent from its copies; in checked studies, under half trace to an unresolved V gene, and the reason for the others is unknown. Clone size and V and J calls were adopted from that table, with D and trimming inferred from the DNA. The sample table contains fewer than 200,000 clones; only one count was recorded for under 85% of them. The ten largest clones capture less than 15% of the sample.

This clone was seen only once. What this receptor recognizes is not known. No qualities accompany the bases; no much larger clone lies one base away. Recombination linked TRBV6-5 to TRBJ2-6; TRBD1 might be the D gene, on 6 matching bases. Sequences were obtained from PBMCs or T cells enriched from blood (not recorded which). This receptor was identified in a man aged 45-65 years who had recovered from COVID-19. The CDR3 amino acid sequence is: CASSYDRGANVLTF. The nucleotides read TGTGCCAGCAGTTACGACAGGGGGGCCAACGTCCTGACTTTC.